Following are 14 T cell receptor beta chains from one sample sequenced in a study of siplizumab effects on memory and regulatory T cells (dated by TCRdb to 2018 to 2020). Library preparation used the immunoSEQ multiplex PCR assay. Held by TCRdb, this immuneACCESS table contains in-frame sequences only and omits some clones. Under half of the omission traces to an unresolved V gene where checked; the cause of the rest is unknown. This sample holds about 50,000 clones; roughly 84% were observed only once. In total, the top ten clones hold approximately 0.3% of the sample. What was sequenced was naive CD8+ T cells sorted from blood. Taken with the paper, the label for cell subset or site translates to: unstimulated naive T cells. These TCRs come from a human donor in good health.

This rearrangement joins TRBV7-6 to TRBJ2-7; 9 bases are shared with TRBD1. V dropped 1 base and J dropped 0; count of bases not matched to a gene: 16. The CDR3 covers 20 residues. The germline V gene has CDR1 SGHVS and CDR2 FNYEAQ. CDR3: CASSLGGVHPGQGGSYEQYF. DNA of the CDR3: TGTGCCAGCAGCTTAGGGGGGGTACATCCGGGACAGGGCGGCTCCTACGAGCAGTACTTC.

The rearrangement links TRBV6-5 to TRBJ1-5; perhaps TRBD1 as D (5 bases). Germline V lookup: CDR1 MNHEY, CDR2 SVGAGI. CDR3 length: 15 amino acids. The germline V and J ends were trimmed by 3 bases and 8 bases, with 17 bases remaining between them. CDR3 amino acids: CASSYSDSLQEPQHF. Here the CDR3 DNA reads TGTGCCAGCAGTTATTCCGACAGCCTCCAGGAGCCCCAGCATTTT.

The chain carries TRBV2 and TRBJ2-3; D might be TRBD1 (6 bases). Germline CDR1 is SNHLY and CDR2 is FYNNEI. This CDR3 is built from 12 residues. The CDR3 DNA sequence: TGTGGTTCTGAGGGGGGCACAGATACGCAGTATTTT. Translation gives CGSEGGTDTQYF.

This clone appeared once. The germline gene is not matched at one end of the junction; a read error may be the cause. The rearrangement joins TRBV11-3 to TRBJ2-6, with D perhaps being TRBD1 or TRBD2 (5 bases each). CDR3 length equals 16 residues. Looked up from germline, CDR1 is SGHNT and CDR2 is YENEEA. The CDR3 sequence: CASSPRRGSEANVLTF. Here the CDR3 DNA reads TGTGCCAGCAGCCCGCGACGGGGCTCTGAGGCCAACGTCCTGACTTTC.

This rearrangement joins TRBV5-1 to TRBJ2-7; 7 nucleotides line up with TRBD1. Losses at the gene ends were 0 bases for V and 0 bases for J; bases not matched to a gene: 6. This CDR3 has 16 residues. The V gene's germline CDR1 is SGHRS and CDR2 YFSETQ. CDR3 sequence (DNA): TGCGCCAGCAGCTTGGCCATGGGACAGAGCTCCTACGAGCAGTACTTC. Amino acid sequence: CASSLAMGQSSYEQYF.

The CDR3 protein is CASSTKPGTGFYEQYF. DNA for the CDR3: TGTGCCAGCAGTACGAAGCCCGGGACAGGATTCTACGAGCAGTACTTC. The gene calls are TRBV27 and TRBJ2-7; 8 bases match TRBD1. Per the germline V gene, CDR1 is MNHEY and CDR2 is SMNVEV (reference sequence). This CDR3 comprises 16 residues. With 5 bases clipped from V and 3 bases from J, the junction kept 12 bases outside the gene matches.

The chain couples TRBV7-9 to TRBJ2-4; D may be TRBD1 or TRBD2 (7 bases each). CDR3 length: 14 residues. V lost 8 bases and J lost 5, with 16 bases in between. The germline gives CDR1 SEHNR, CDR2 FQNEAQ (reference sequence). CDR3 bases: TGTGCCAGCGGATCAGCAGGGGGGGAAAACATTCAGTACTTC. This translates into CASGSAGGENIQYF. The full variable domain, its missing parts supplied by reference TRBV7-9 and TRBJ2-4, is DTGVSQNPRHKITKRGQNVTFRCDPISEHNRLYWYRQTLGQGPEFLTYFQNEAQLEKSRLLSDRFSAERPKGSFSTLEIQRTEQGDSAMYLCASGSAGGENIQYFGAGTRLSVL.

The rearrangement joins TRBV6-1 to TRBJ2-7; 9 bases fit TRBD1. Germline values: CDR1 MNHNS, CDR2 SASEGT. The CDR3 extends over 16 amino acids. The V and J ends lost 2 bases and 2 bases, in that order; junction bases with no gene match: 7. The CDR3 DNA is TGTGCCAGCAGTGAATGGGGGACAGGGTCTCCCTACGAGCAGTACTTC. It translates to CASSEWGTGSPYEQYF.

The sample holds a few counts of this clone. The V call is TRBV5-1, the J call TRBJ1-1; D not certain. The germline V and J ends were trimmed by 1 base and 0 bases, with 10 bases remaining between them. The CDR3 contains 15 residues. Per the germline V gene, CDR1 is SGHRS and CDR2 is YFSETQ. Here the CDR3 reads CASSLTRSVNTEAFF. The CDR3 DNA reads as TGCGCCAGCAGCTTGACACGCAGTGTGAACACTGAAGCTTTCTTT. The entire variable domain, with the rest obtained from reference TRBV5-1 and TRBJ1-1, is as follows: KAGVTQTPRYLIKTRGQQVTLSCSPISGHRSVSWYQQTPGQGLQFLFEYFSETQRNKGNFPGRFSGRQFSNSRSEMNVSTLELGDSALYLCASSLTRSVNTEAFFGQGTRLTVV.

This chain connects TRBV5-1 to TRBJ2-7; the D is unclear. The V gene lost 1 base and the J gene lost 2 bases, with 22 bases spanning the gap. CDR1 is SGHRS, CDR2 YFSETQ, per germline. The CDR3 has 18 amino acids. The CDR3, as DNA: TGCGCCAGCAGCTTGAGTCTCGGGCAGAACAGAGTCCCCTACGAGCAGTACTTC. Protein sequence: CASSLSLGQNRVPYEQYF.

The sample holds one count of this clone. V and J are TRBV25-1 and TRBJ2-5; 7 bases map to TRBD1. CDR1 MGHDK and CDR2 SYGVNS come from the germline V gene. CDR3 length equals 13 residues. Trimming took 3 bases from V and 4 from J; bases not matched to a gene: 2. This CDR3 is CASSDRQGETQYF. CDR3 sequence (DNA): TGTGCCAGCAGTGACAGACAGGGAGAGACCCAGTACTTC.

This clone has more than one count but fewer than ten. The chain uses TRBV4-2 and TRBJ2-7; D is uncertain. The ends were cut back, 4 bases at V and 3 bases at J, with 13 bases in the middle. Germline-derived CDR1 and CDR2 are LGHNA and YNFKEQ. The CDR3 contains 14 residues. Written as DNA, the CDR3 is TGTGCCAGCAGCCCCTTGCCGGATAACTACGAGCAGTACTTC. Amino acids: CASSPLPDNYEQYF.

The chain carries TRBV9 and TRBJ2-1; 11 positions agree with TRBD2. The CDR3 length is 18 residues. V lost 0 bases, J lost 2 bases, and 7 bases stayed unmatched. The V gene's germline CDR1 is SGDLS and CDR2 YYNGEE. The CDR3 region is CASSVVSGGATPYNEQFF. The CDR3 DNA reads as TGTGCCAGCAGCGTAGTTAGCGGGGGGGCCACCCCCTACAATGAGCAGTTCTTC.

CDR3 nucleotide sequence: TGTGCCAGCAGCTGGGGGACAGGAACCCTCACCGGGGAGCTGTTTTTT. The encoded protein is CASSWGTGTLTGELFF. This sequence joins TRBV7-3 and TRBJ2-2; 8 nucleotides agree with TRBD1. The J segment lost 4 bases and the V segment lost 4 bases, leaving 8 bases of the junction unmatched. Germline lookup yields CDR1 SGHTA and CDR2 FQGTGA. The CDR3 is made up of 16 amino acids.